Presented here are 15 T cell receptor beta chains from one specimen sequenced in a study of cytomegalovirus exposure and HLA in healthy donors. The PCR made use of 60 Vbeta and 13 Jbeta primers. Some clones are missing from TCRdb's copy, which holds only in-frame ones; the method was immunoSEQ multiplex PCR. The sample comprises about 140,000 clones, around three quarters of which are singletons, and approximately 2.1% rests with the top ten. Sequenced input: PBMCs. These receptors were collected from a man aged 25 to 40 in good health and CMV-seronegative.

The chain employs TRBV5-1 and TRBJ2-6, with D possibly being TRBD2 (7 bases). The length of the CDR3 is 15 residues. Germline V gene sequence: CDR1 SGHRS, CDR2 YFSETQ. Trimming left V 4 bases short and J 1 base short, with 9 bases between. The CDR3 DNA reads TGCGCCAGCAGCGCGGGGGCATCTGGGGCCAACGTCCTGACTTTC. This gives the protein CASSAGASGANVLTF.

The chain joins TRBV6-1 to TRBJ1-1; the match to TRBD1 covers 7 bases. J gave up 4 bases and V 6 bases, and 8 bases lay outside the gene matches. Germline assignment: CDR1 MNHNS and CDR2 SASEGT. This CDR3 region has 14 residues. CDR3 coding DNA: TGTGCCAGCAGAACCTACTCAGGGGGCACTGAAGCTTTCTTT. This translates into CASRTYSGGTEAFF.

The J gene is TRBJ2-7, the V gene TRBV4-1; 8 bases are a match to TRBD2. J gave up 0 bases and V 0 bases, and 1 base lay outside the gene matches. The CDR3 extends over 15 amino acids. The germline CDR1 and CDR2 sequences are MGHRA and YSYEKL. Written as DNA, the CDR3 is TGCGCCAGCAGCCAAGATGGGACTAGCTCCTACGAGCAGTACTTC. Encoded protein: CASSQDGTSSYEQYF.

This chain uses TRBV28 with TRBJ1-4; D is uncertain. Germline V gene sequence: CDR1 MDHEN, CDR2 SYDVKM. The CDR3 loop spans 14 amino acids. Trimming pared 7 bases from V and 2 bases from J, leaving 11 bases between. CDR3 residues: CASTLGSTNEKLFF. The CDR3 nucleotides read TGTGCCAGCACCCTCGGGAGTACTAATGAAAAACTGTTTTTT. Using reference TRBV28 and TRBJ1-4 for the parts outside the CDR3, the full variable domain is DVKVTQSSRYLVKRTGEKVFLECVQDMDHENMFWYRQDPGLGLRLIYFSYDVKMKEKGDIPEGYSVSREKKERFSLILESASTNQTSMYLCASTLGSTNEKLFFGSGTQLSVL.

CDR3 in DNA: TGTGCCAGCAGCCACGTGATGGGACTCCTAGACACAGATACGCAGTATTTT. As protein: CASSHVMGLLDTDTQYF. The chain carries TRBV5-4 and TRBJ2-3; maybe TRBD2 (6 bases). Trimming removed 4 bases at V and 2 bases at J, with 20 bases between. The CDR3 totals 17 residues. The germline gives CDR1 SGHNT, CDR2 YYREEE (reference sequence).

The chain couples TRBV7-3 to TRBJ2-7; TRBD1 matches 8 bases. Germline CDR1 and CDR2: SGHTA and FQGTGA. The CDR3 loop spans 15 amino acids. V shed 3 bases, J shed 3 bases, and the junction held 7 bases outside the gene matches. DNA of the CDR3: TGTGCCAGCAGCTTGAATCCCGGACAGGGCTACGAGCAGTACTTC. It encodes CASSLNPGQGYEQYF. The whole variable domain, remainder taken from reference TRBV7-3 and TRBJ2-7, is GAGVSQTPSNKVTEKGKYVELRCDPISGHTALYWYRQSLGQGPEFLIYFQGTGAADDSGLPNDRFFAVRPEGSVSTLKIQRTERGDSAVYLCASSLNPGQGYEQYFGPGTRLTVT.

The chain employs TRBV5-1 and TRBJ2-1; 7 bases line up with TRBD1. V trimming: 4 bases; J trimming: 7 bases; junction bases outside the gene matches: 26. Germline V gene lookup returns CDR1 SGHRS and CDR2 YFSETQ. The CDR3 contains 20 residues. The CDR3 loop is CASSLTSGQDRYSARNEQFF. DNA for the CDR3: TGCGCCAGCAGCCTGACCTCCGGACAGGACCGATATAGCGCTCGGAATGAGCAGTTCTTC.

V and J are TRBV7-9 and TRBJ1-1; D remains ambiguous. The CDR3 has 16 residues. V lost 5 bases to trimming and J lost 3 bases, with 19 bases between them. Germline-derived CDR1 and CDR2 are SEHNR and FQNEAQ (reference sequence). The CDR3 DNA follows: TGTGCCAGCAGCCCGAATGCGGTGGCTAGGTACACTGAAGCTTTCTTT. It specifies CASSPNAVARYTEAFF.

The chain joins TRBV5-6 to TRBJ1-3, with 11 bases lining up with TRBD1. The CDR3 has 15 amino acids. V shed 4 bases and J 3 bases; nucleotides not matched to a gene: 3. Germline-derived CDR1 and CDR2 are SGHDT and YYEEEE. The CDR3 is CASSRDRGNGNTIYF. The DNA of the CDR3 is TGTGCCAGCAGCCGGGACAGGGGGAATGGAAACACCATATATTTT.

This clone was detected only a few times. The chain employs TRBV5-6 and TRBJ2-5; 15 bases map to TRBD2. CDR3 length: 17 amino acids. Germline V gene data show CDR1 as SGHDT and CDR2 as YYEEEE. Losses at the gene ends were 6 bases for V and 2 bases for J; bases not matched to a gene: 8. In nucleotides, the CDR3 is TGTGCCAGCACCCCCGGGACTAGCGGGGGGCCACAAGAGACCCAGTACTTC. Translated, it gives CASTPGTSGGPQETQYF.

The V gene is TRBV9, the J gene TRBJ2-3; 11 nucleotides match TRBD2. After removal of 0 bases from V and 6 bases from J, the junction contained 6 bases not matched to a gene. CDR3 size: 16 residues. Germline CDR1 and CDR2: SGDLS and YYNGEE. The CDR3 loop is CASSVAASGGWDTQYF. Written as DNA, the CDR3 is TGTGCCAGCAGCGTAGCAGCTAGCGGGGGGTGGGATACGCAGTATTTT.

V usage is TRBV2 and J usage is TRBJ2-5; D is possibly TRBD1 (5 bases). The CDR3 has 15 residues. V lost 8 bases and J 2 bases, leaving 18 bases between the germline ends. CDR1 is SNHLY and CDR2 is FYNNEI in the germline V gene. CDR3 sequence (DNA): TGTGCCAGCCCTCTAAAGACAGCCTCTCAAGAGACCCAGTACTTC. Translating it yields CASPLKTASQETQYF.

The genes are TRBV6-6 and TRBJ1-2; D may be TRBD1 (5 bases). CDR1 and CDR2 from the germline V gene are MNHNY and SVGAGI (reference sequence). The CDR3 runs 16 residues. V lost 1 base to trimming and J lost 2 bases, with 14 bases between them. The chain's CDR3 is CASSYLIDRSNYGYTF. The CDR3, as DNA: TGTGCCAGCAGTTACTTAATCGACAGATCGAACTATGGCTACACCTTC.

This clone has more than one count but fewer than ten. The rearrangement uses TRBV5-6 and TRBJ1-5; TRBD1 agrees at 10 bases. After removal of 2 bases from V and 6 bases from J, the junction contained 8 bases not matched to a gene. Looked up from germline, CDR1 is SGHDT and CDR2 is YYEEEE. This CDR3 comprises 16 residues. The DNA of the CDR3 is TGTGCCAGCAGCTTCCGGGACAGGGGCGCGAGTCAGCCCCAGCATTTT. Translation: CASSFRDRGASQPQHF.

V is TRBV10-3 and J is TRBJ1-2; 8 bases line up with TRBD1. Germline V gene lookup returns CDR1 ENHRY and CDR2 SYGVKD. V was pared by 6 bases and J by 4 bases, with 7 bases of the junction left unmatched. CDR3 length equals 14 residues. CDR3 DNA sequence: TGTGCCATCAGCCTTGACAGGGGTGTCTATGGCTACACCTTC. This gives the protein CAISLDRGVYGYTF.